This passage covers 8 T cell receptor beta chains from one sample sequenced in a study of shared clonotypes between healthy human individuals. The data were produced by immunoSEQ multiplex PCR, yet TCRdb's version contains in-frame clones alone and is incomplete. The data hold 1,400,000 or so clones, with around 98.5% observed a single time. Specimen: naive CD4+ T cells sorted from blood. Specified subset: CD45RA+ positively selected. The receptors come from a man aged 25 to 40 in good health.

The chain carries TRBV19 and TRBJ2-1; no reliable D call. Trimming shortened V by 5 bases and J by 9 bases, and 8 bases separated the two germline ends. Per germline, CDR1 LNHDA and CDR2 SQIVND (reference sequence). This CDR3 has 11 residues. As DNA, the CDR3 is TGTGCCAGTAGTCGGACGGTTGAGCAGTTCTTC. It is translated as CASSRTVEQFF.

The rearrangement uses TRBV7-8 and TRBJ2-7, with D possibly matching TRBD1 (5 bases). The CDR3 is 15 amino acids. In germline, CDR1 is SGHVS, CDR2 FQNEAQ. Trimming removed 3 bases at V and 4 bases at J, with 16 bases between. CDR3 coding DNA: TGTGCCAGCAGCTTCAGGACACATACACAATACGAGCAGTACTTC. This gives the protein CASSFRTHTQYEQYF.

The V and J genes are TRBV9 and TRBJ1-3; D may be TRBD1 (5 bases). CDR3 length equals 14 residues. Germline V lookup: CDR1 SGDLS, CDR2 YYNGEE. V was shortened by 4 bases and J by 4 bases, with 12 bases between the two germline ends. CDR3 sequence (DNA): TGTGCCAGCAGCTCCCGGACATACGGAAACACCATATATTTT. It translates to CASSSRTYGNTIYF.

The chain couples TRBV9 to TRBJ2-1, with D perhaps matching TRBD2 (6 bases). Looked up from germline, CDR1 is SGDLS and CDR2 is YYNGEE. The CDR3 is 17 amino acids. Trimming cost V 0 bases and J 9 bases, with 22 bases left between them. This chain's CDR3 is CASSVALVTGEFGEQFF. Here the CDR3 DNA reads TGTGCCAGCAGCGTAGCCCTCGTAACGGGAGAGTTCGGTGAGCAGTTCTTC.

The rearrangement links TRBV30 to TRBJ2-7, with 13 bases matching TRBD2. Germline CDR1 reads GTSNPN; CDR2 reads SVGIG (reference sequence). The CDR3 totals 18 residues. J gave up 0 bases and V 2 bases, and 10 bases lay outside the gene matches. The CDR3 DNA sequence: TGTGCCTGGAGTCCGGGACTGCGGACTAGCGGGAGCTCCTACGAGCAGTACTTC. Translating gives CAWSPGLRTSGSSYEQYF.

This chain connects TRBV7-2 to TRBJ1-2, with no clear D. The ends were cut back, 5 bases at V and 4 bases at J, with 11 bases in the middle. This CDR3 comprises 13 residues. Germline lookup yields CDR1 SGHTA and CDR2 FQGNSA. The CDR3 spells CASSPTDFYGYTF. The CDR3 DNA reads TGTGCCAGCAGCCCCACAGATTTCTATGGCTACACCTTC.

The CDR3 here is CASSSGAAHSLGNEQFF. Written as DNA, the CDR3 is TGCGCCAGCAGCTCTGGGGCAGCTCATTCTTTAGGCAATGAGCAGTTCTTC. The chain has TRBV5-1 and TRBJ2-1; D perhaps matches TRBD1 (5 bases). The CDR3 consists of 17 residues. The germline V and J ends were trimmed by 3 bases and 6 bases, with 22 bases remaining between them. The germline V gene has CDR1 SGHRS and CDR2 YFSETQ.

The chain combines TRBV18 with TRBJ1-1, with a tentative D call TRBD1 (5 bases). The CDR3 contains 14 residues. Germline assignment: CDR1 KGHSH and CDR2 LQKENI. The V and J ends lost 3 bases and 4 bases respectively, with 12 bases between them. Written as DNA, the CDR3 is TGTGCCAGCTCACCCAAAAGGGGTTCCACTGAAGCTTTCTTT. It encodes CASSPKRGSTEAFF.